The next 31 T cell receptor beta chains were all read from a single sample in a study of tumor-infiltrating lymphocytes in primary liver carcinoma (dated by TCRdb to 2015 to 2018). The sequencer listed for this sample is Illumina HiSeq 2500. A constant-region primer and ProtoScript II reverse transcriptase were used to reverse-transcribe TCRbeta-specific cDNA from 500 ng total RNA. Three nested multiplex PCR rounds, following a slightly modified ARM-PCR procedure, were used to build the TCRbeta libraries. The first two PCR rounds used multiplex TRBV1-TRBV30 forward primers with a Cbeta reverse primer, each for approximately 11 cycles. Using fastp trimming at Q25 and MiXCR clonotype assembly, TCRdb reanalyzed the public sequencing data and kept in-frame beta chains. Merged by CDR3 protein, the rows form single entries marked with the most common genes and DNA. The sample yields approximately 320,000 distinct CDR3 sequences; approximately 54% were counted once. 15% to 20% of the sample is in the top ten clones.

TRIzol reagent was used to extract blood RNA from unsorted whole blood, while the DNeasy Blood & Tissue kit provided the germline DNA. The sample comprised peripheral blood. The receptor set was obtained from a woman aged 25 to 39 with primary liver carcinoma and hepatitis B virus infection.

Points on this clonotype: Given a much more abundant clone one base away, this may be a read error. The V gene is TRBV12-3 or TRBV12-4, the J gene TRBJ1-1; a weak D match, TRBD1 (5 bases). Trimming removed 5 bases from V and 7 bases from J, with 17 bases in between. The length of the CDR3 is 14 residues. The CDR3 spells CASSRRGLGIEAFF. Here the CDR3 DNA reads TGTGCCAGCAGTAGAAGGGGATTGGGAATTGAAGCTTTCTTT.

The chain uses TRBV11-2 and TRBJ2-5; 9 bases align to TRBD2. Germline V gives CDR1 SGHAT, CDR2 FQNNGV. The CDR3 extends over 15 amino acids. Trimming took 6 bases from V and 5 from J; bases not matched to a gene: 10. The CDR3 here is CASRKSSGAIETQYF. The CDR3 coding sequence is TGTGCCAGCAGAAAGTCTAGCGGGGCTATCGAGACCCAGTACTTC.

This clonotype was counted only a few times. The J gene is TRBJ2-1, the V gene TRBV7-9; 7 bases map to TRBD2. Germline CDR1 is SEHNR and CDR2 is FQNEAQ (reference sequence). The CDR3 sequence is 16 residues long. V lost 4 bases, J lost 10 bases, and 16 bases stayed unmatched. CDR3 DNA sequence: TGTGCCAGCAGCTCCGGAGGGACTACCAGGCTTCTAGAGCAGTTCTTC. Its translation: CASSSGGTTRLLEQFF.

On this clonotype itself: This sequence may be a read error, since a much larger clone differs from it by one base. The chain recombines TRBV6-1 with TRBJ1-5; D gene uncertain. Per the germline V gene, CDR1 is MNHNS and CDR2 is SASEGT. The CDR3 is 13 amino acids. V lost 6 bases and J 5 bases, leaving 11 bases between the germline ends. Here the CDR3 DNA reads TGTGCCAGCAGCCGACGGGTTTATCAGCCCCAGCATTTT. Protein sequence: CASSRRVYQPQHF.

This sequence joins TRBV11-2 and TRBJ1-6; D is uncertain. The CDR3 is 14 amino acids. Germline V gene sequence: CDR1 SGHAT, CDR2 FQNNGV. V was shortened by 6 bases and J by 8 bases, with 14 bases between the two germline ends. The CDR3 coding sequence is TGTGCCAGCAGTAATAGGGTCGCGGATTCACCCCTCCACTTT. The encoded protein is CASSNRVADSPLHF.

On this clonotype: This clone may be a read error of a much larger clone one base away. The V and J genes are TRBV6-5 and TRBJ2-1; D remains ambiguous. Trimming cost V 0 bases and J 6 bases, with 15 bases left between them. This CDR3 spans 16 amino acids. Germline CDR1 and CDR2: MNHEY and SVGAGI. CDR3 protein: CASSYSLISSVNEQFF. The CDR3 DNA sequence: TGTGCCAGCAGTTACTCGCTTATTTCGAGCGTCAATGAGCAGTTCTTC.

This clonotype was seen repeatedly, ten times or more. This chain uses TRBV6-1 with TRBJ2-5; D uncertain. V lost 6 bases and J lost 7, with 15 bases in between. CDR1 is MNHNS, CDR2 SASEGT, per germline. The CDR3 consists of 13 residues. The CDR3 reads CASRDDLGGTQYF. The DNA for the CDR3 is TGTGCCAGCAGGGACGACTTGGGTGGGACCCAGTACTTC.

Comments on this clonotype: With a much larger clone just one base away, this may be a read error. As DNA, the CDR3 is TGTGCCAGCAGCCACAAGGGTGACTATGGCTACACCTTC. Translation gives CASSHKGDYGYTF. The chain carries TRBV12-3 or TRBV12-4 and TRBJ1-2; D is uncertain. The CDR3 length is 13 residues. Trimming took 6 bases from V and 3 from J, leaving 11 bases between them.

The chain has TRBV29-1 and TRBJ2-7; maybe TRBD1 (6 bases). This CDR3 region has 15 residues. V lost 4 bases to trimming and J lost 0 bases, with 16 bases between them. Germline V gene sequence: CDR1 SQVTM, CDR2 ANQGSEA. The CDR3 nucleotides read TGCAGCGTTGGCACAGGGCTTGGAGTCTCCTACGAGCAGTACTTC. Its protein product is CSVGTGLGVSYEQYF.

Notes on this clonotype: Compared with germline, one end of the junction differs, possibly owing to a read error. The chain carries TRBV12-3 or TRBV12-4 and TRBJ2-2; 14 bases align to TRBD2. This CDR3 has 18 residues. The CDR3 sequence: CVSSPTGLAGGGAGELFF. As DNA, the CDR3 is TGTGTCAGCAGTCCTACCGGACTAGCGGGAGGAGGGGCCGGGGAGCTGTTTTTT.

This clonotype was seen once. V and J are TRBV5-5 and TRBJ2-3, with a weak D call TRBD1 (5 bases). In germline, CDR1 is SGHKS, CDR2 YYEKEE (reference sequence). This CDR3 is 15 amino acids long. With 1 base removed from V and 10 bases from J, the gap between germline ends came to 19 bases. The CDR3 region has the DNA TGTGCCAGCAGCTTGATGGAAAGGGGTTTTAGAGCGCAGTATTTT. It is translated as CASSLMERGFRAQYF. The full variable domain, with the rest looked up from reference TRBV5-5 and TRBJ2-3, is DAGVTQSPTHLIKTRGQQVTLRCSPISGHKSVSWYQQVLGQGPQFIFQYYEKEERGRGNFPDRFSARQFPNYSSELNVNALLLGDSALYLCASSLMERGFRAQYFGPGTRLTVL.

The V gene is TRBV28, the J gene TRBJ2-7; the match to TRBD1 covers 9 bases. Germline lookup yields CDR1 MDHEN and CDR2 SYDVKM. V was pared by 5 bases and J by 2 bases, with 7 bases of the junction left unmatched. There are 15 residues in the CDR3. CDR3 loop: CASSNTGGAPYEQYF. Written as DNA, the CDR3 is TGTGCCAGCAGTAACACAGGGGGCGCCCCCTACGAGCAGTACTTC.

The chain combines TRBV6-6 with TRBJ1-5; D is perhaps TRBD1 (6 bases). Deletions cut 5 bases from V and 9 bases from J, with 14 bases between. This CDR3 has 13 residues. The germline gives CDR1 MNHNY, CDR2 SVGAGI (reference sequence). The CDR3 loop reads CASSPSGVRPQHF. In DNA, the CDR3 is TGTGCCAGCAGTCCCTCAGGGGTTCGGCCCCAGCATTTT.

Only one count was recorded for this clonotype. A read error may produce the germline difference seen at one junction end. This chain links TRBV11-2 with TRBJ2-3, with no clear D. Germline CDR1 is SGHAT and CDR2 is FQNNGV. The CDR3 covers 15 residues. The CDR3 region is CVSNPDPGITNTQYF. The CDR3 coding sequence is TGTGTCAGCAACCCCGATCCAGGTATCACAAATACGCAGTATTTT.

About this clonotype: The junction departs from the called germline gene at one end, perhaps through a read error. The chain recombines TRBV11-2 with TRBJ2-3, with 15 bases that match TRBD2. Germline CDR1 is SGHAT and CDR2 is FQNNGV. The CDR3 totals 20 residues. CDR3 DNA: TGTGCCGGCAGCTTAGAGACGGCGGGACTAGCGGGAGGACACACAGATACGCAGTATTTT. Its translation is CAGSLETAGLAGGHTDTQYF.

On this clonotype: At one of its ends the junction is not consistent with the germline gene, which may arise from a read error. The V call is TRBV12-3 or TRBV12-4, the J call TRBJ1-6; 7 nucleotides agree with TRBD1. The CDR3 extends over 15 amino acids. Here the CDR3 DNA reads TGTGCCAGCAGAAAGGGACAGCAATTTAATTCACCCCTCCGCTTT. Translation gives CASRKGQQFNSPLRF.

In the case of this clonotype: Possible read error: a much larger clone is one base away. The chain uses TRBV6-5 and TRBJ1-6; D remains ambiguous. Germline V lookup: CDR1 MNHEY, CDR2 SVGAGI. Trimming cost V 2 bases and J 9 bases, with 5 bases left between them. This CDR3 spans 12 amino acids. For the CDR3, the DNA is TGTGCCAGCAGTTACCCTGGTTCACCCCTCCACTTT. Translated: CASSYPGSPLHF.

With regard to this clonotype: One junction end does not reproduce the germline sequence, and a read error may be involved. J is TRBJ1-1 and V is TRBV7-9; D is undetermined. CDR3 length: 11 residues. Germline loops: CDR1 SEHNR, CDR2 FQNEAQ (reference sequence). In DNA form, the CDR3 reads TGTGCCAGCTCGGGCGGCGGCGAAGCTTCCTTT. Translated, it gives CASSGGGEASF.

This clonotype was picked up a small number of times. The CDR3 sequence is CASSLGQGRWTPLHF. CDR3 nucleotide sequence: TGTGCCAGCAGTTTAGGACAGGGGAGGTGGACACCCCTCCACTTT. The chain is built from TRBV12-3 or TRBV12-4 and TRBJ1-6, with 8 bases that match TRBD1. The V and J ends lost 1 base and 11 bases, in that order; junction bases with no gene match: 7. This CDR3 region has 15 residues.

A word on this clonotype: The conserved closing phenylalanine or tryptophan is absent in this CDR3, likely reflecting a read error. The V call is TRBV11-2, the J call TRBJ2-2, with D perhaps TRBD1 (6 bases). The CDR3 is 14 residues long. Germline V lookup: CDR1 SGHAT, CDR2 FQNNGV. The CDR3 DNA follows: TGTGCCAACAGCTTACCCCAGGGGACCGGGGAGCTGTTTTAT. Protein: CANSLPQGTGELFY.

The gene calls are TRBV28 and TRBJ1-2; the D is unclear. V was trimmed by 9 bases and J by 7 bases, leaving 18 bases between them. This CDR3 region has 13 residues. Germline V gene sequence: CDR1 MDHEN, CDR2 SYDVKM. The CDR3 DNA is TGTGCCAGGACCATCCGAACGCGAGTTGGCTACACCTTC. It specifies CARTIRTRVGYTF.

To note about this clonotype: This is likely a read error, given that the CDR3 carries no conserved phenylalanine or tryptophan at its end. It is unclear where the CDR3 begins or ends on the DNA, so no DNA is shown, and the CDR3 is as TCRdb lists it. This chain joins TRBV12-3 or TRBV12-4 and TRBJ2-3. The CDR3 has 13 residues if both end residues are counted. The CDR3 here is CASSPSTGNTRYL.

Note on this clonotype: One end of the junction varies from germline; a read error may be responsible. V is TRBV29-1 and J is TRBJ2-7, with D perhaps matching TRBD2 (5 bases). The CDR3 length is 12 residues. The germline CDR1 and CDR2 sequences are SQVTM and ANQGSEA. CDR3 amino acids: CGVAVQGLEQYF. In DNA, the CDR3 is TGCGGCGTTGCAGTCCAAGGACTTGAGCAGTACTTC.

The rearrangement joins TRBV5-1 to TRBJ2-2; 7 bases agree with TRBD2. The trim removed 4 bases at V and 7 bases at J, leaving 7 bases unmatched. The CDR3 contains 14 residues. Germline lookup yields CDR1 SGHRS and CDR2 YFSETQ. The CDR3 protein is CASSRLGGHGELFF. As DNA, the CDR3 is TGCGCCAGCAGCCGCCTGGGAGGGCACGGGGAGCTGTTTTTT.

Concerning this clonotype: The CDR3 ends on some other residue instead of the conserved phenylalanine or tryptophan, so this is likely a read error. This chain connects TRBV11-2 to TRBJ2-2, with 7 positions matching TRBD1. CDR1 SGHAT and CDR2 FQNNGV come from the germline V gene. V shed 8 bases, J shed 0 bases, and the junction held 6 bases outside the gene matches. This CDR3 has 15 residues. CDR3 sequence (DNA): TGTGCCAGCGGCTATACAGGGGCGAACACCGGGGAGCTGTTTATT. This encodes CASGYTGANTGELFI.

This clonotype was detected ten times or more. V and J are TRBV4-2 and TRBJ1-2; D remains ambiguous. V lost 2 bases and J lost 8, with 18 bases in between. This CDR3 has 15 residues. Germline CDR1 LGHNA, CDR2 YNFKEQ. This chain's CDR3 is CASSQRGTEPRGYTF. CDR3 coding DNA: TGTGCCAGCAGCCAAAGAGGCACAGAACCAAGAGGCTACACCTTC.

Points on this clonotype: A junction end diverges from the germline sequence, so it may reflect a read error. V gene TRBV6-6 combines with J gene TRBJ1-4; D uncertain. This CDR3 region has 15 residues. Germline loops: CDR1 MNHNY, CDR2 SVGAGI (reference sequence). The CDR3 sequence is CASNSRRVNNGKLFF. The CDR3 bases are TGTGCCAGCAATTCCCGAAGGGTGAATAATGGAAAACTGTTTTTT.

As for this clonotype: This sequence may be a read error, since a much larger clone differs from it by one base. This likely comes from a read error, as the CDR3 has no conserved phenylalanine or tryptophan at its end. The chain is built from TRBV6-1 and TRBJ2-1; 10 bases agree with TRBD1. CDR1 and CDR2 from the germline V gene are MNHNS and SASEGT. This CDR3 comprises 15 residues. The ends lost 2 bases at V and 4 bases at J; junction bases unmatched: 2. CDR3 in DNA: TGTGCCAGCAGTGAACGGGACAGGGGTTACAATGAGCAGTTCTTA. Its translation is CASSERDRGYNEQFL.

This clonotype was seen a few times. This may arise from a read error, as a much more abundant clone is one base away. This chain joins TRBV11-3 and TRBJ2-1; tentative D call: TRBD1 (5 bases). V dropped 2 bases and J dropped 10 bases, with 15 bases sitting between them. The CDR3 has 14 amino acids. Germline V gene sequence: CDR1 SGHNT, CDR2 YENEEA. The CDR3 spells CASSLSGSKGEQFF. In DNA form, the CDR3 reads TGTGCCAGCAGCTTATCAGGGTCTAAGGGAGAGCAGTTCTTC.

This clonotype was counted once. One junction end disagrees with the germline gene, perhaps due to a read error. The chain has TRBV12-5 and TRBJ2-7; perhaps TRBD1 as D (6 bases). The CDR3 loop spans 16 amino acids. The germline V gene encodes CDR1 LGHNT and CDR2 FRNRAP. The CDR3 reads CASGPPTGLTSYKQYF. The CDR3 DNA reads as TGTGCTAGTGGTCCACCGACAGGTCTCACCTCCTACAAGCAGTACTTC.

Notes on this clonotype: A read error is likely, as this CDR3 ends without the conserved phenylalanine or tryptophan. The chain employs TRBV7-8 and TRBJ1-6; D is uncertain. The CDR3 totals 13 residues. Per germline, CDR1 SGHVS and CDR2 FQNEAQ. In DNA, the CDR3 is TGTGCCAGCAACTTAAGATTAGGATCACCCCTCCACATA. It yields the protein CASNLRLGSPLHI.